What follows are 23 T cell receptor beta chains derived from one specimen sequenced in a study of graft-versus-host responses after intestinal transplantation (TCRdb year 2021). Dithiothreitol, EDTA incubations and collagenase D digestion were used to isolate intraepithelial and lamina propria lymphocytes from graft specimens. Library construction relied on the immunoSEQ multiplex PCR assay. As stored in TCRdb, this immuneACCESS dataset retains in-frame rearrangements with V and J assigned. A fraction of the clones does not appear; measured against another copy, unresolved V genes explain less than half of the discrepancy, and the remainder lacks a known reason. The sample table contains some 29,000 clones; only one count was recorded for about four fifths of them. In total, the top ten clones hold roughly 3% of the sample. The material was ileum tissue, obtained 98 days after intestinal transplantation. Receptors were obtained from a human patient who received an intestinal transplant, so some T cells may come from the graft donor.

This clone was seen more than once but under ten times. The V call is TRBV29-1, the J call TRBJ1-2; TRBD1 agrees at 11 bases. V gave up 4 bases and J gave up 6 bases; unmatched junction bases: 7. CDR1 is SQVTM and CDR2 is ANQGSEA in the germline V gene. The CDR3 is 14 amino acids. In DNA form, the CDR3 reads TGCAGCGTTGGAGGGACAGGGGGGGACGATGGCTACACCTTC. Residues: CSVGGTGGDDGYTF. The full variable domain, with the rest looked up from reference TRBV29-1 and TRBJ1-2, is SAVISQKPSRDICQRGTSLTIQCQVDSQVTMMFWYRQQPGQSLTLIATANQGSEATYESGFVIDKFPISRPNLTFSTLTVSNMSPEDSSIYLCSVGGTGGDDGYTFGSGTRLTVV.

This chain connects TRBV27 to TRBJ2-7, with D possibly being TRBD1 (5 bases). CDR3 length: 13 residues. Germline V gene lookup returns CDR1 MNHEY and CDR2 SMNVEV (reference sequence). V was trimmed by 1 base and J by 3 bases, leaving 7 bases between them. For the CDR3, the DNA is TGTGCCAGCAGTTTATTCCAGGGCTACGAGCAGTACTTC. Translation gives CASSLFQGYEQYF.

This clone was found a few times. The chain joins TRBV7-8 to TRBJ1-5; D remains ambiguous. The CDR3 is 17 amino acids. V was cut by 4 bases and J by 3 bases, with 19 bases left in between. Germline V gene lookup returns CDR1 SGHVS and CDR2 FQNEAQ. The DNA of the CDR3 is TGTGCCAGCAGCTCCCGGAGCGGTGCAGGCTACAATCAGCCCCAGCATTTT. Encoded protein: CASSSRSGAGYNQPQHF.

Note on this clone: The same CDR3 also results from other DNA sequences found in this sample. The rearrangement uses TRBV6-5 and TRBJ2-7, with 13 bases aligning to TRBD2. The length of the CDR3 is 15 residues. Trimming removed 5 bases from V and 2 bases from J; junction bases left unmatched: 3. Germline V gives CDR1 MNHEY, CDR2 SVGAGI. CDR3 nucleotides: TGTGCCAGCAGTCGACTAGCGGGAGGCCCCTACGAGCAGTACTTC. Protein product: CASSRLAGGPYEQYF.

This clone occurred a few times. The gene calls are TRBV11-2 and TRBJ2-7, with 15 bases fitting TRBD2. Germline assignment: CDR1 SGHAT and CDR2 FQNNGV. This CDR3 has 18 residues. J lost 2 bases, V lost 6 bases, and 11 bases had no gene match. The chain's CDR3 is CASRYGGTSGGRTYEQYF. CDR3 nucleotides: TGTGCCAGCAGATATGGCGGGACTAGCGGGGGGCGGACCTACGAGCAGTACTTC.

This clone was detected only once. The chain has TRBV29-1 and TRBJ2-6; D possibly corresponds to TRBD2 (5 bases). This CDR3 region has 15 residues. Trimming removed 4 bases from V and 2 bases from J, with 12 bases in between. Germline loops: CDR1 SQVTM, CDR2 ANQGSEA. The CDR3 spells CSVVVEGAGANVLTF. The CDR3 DNA reads as TGCAGCGTTGTAGTCGAGGGAGCTGGGGCCAACGTCCTGACTTTC.

The rearrangement joins TRBV27 to TRBJ1-2; weak D call: TRBD1 (5 bases). Germline V gene data show CDR1 as MNHEY and CDR2 as SMNVEV (reference sequence). V gave up 0 bases and J gave up 7 bases, with 6 bases separating them. The CDR3 has 12 amino acids. The CDR3 here is CASSLSGVGYTF. DNA for the CDR3: TGTGCCAGCAGTTTATCGGGGGTTGGCTACACCTTC.

V usage is TRBV14 and J usage is TRBJ1-6; D is perhaps TRBD1 (6 bases). The CDR3 is 15 amino acids. The germline V and J ends were trimmed by 4 bases and 11 bases, with 18 bases remaining between them. CDR1 is SGHDN and CDR2 is FVKESK in the germline V gene. The CDR3 DNA reads as TGTGCCAGCAGCCCCTTTATTGGGGGCTCGGCACCCCTCCACTTT. Amino acid sequence: CASSPFIGGSAPLHF.

The chain employs TRBV6-6 and TRBJ1-5; D not certain. This CDR3 is 13 amino acids long. Trimming cost V 2 bases and J 4 bases, with 6 bases left between them. Per germline, CDR1 MNHNY and CDR2 SVGAGI (reference sequence). The CDR3: CASSYGRNQPQHF. DNA of the CDR3: TGTGCCAGCAGTTACGGTAGGAATCAGCCCCAGCATTTT.

J is TRBJ2-1 and V is TRBV28; 10 positions agree with TRBD2. Trimming took 5 bases from V and 3 from J; bases not matched to a gene: 7. Germline values: CDR1 MDHEN, CDR2 SYDVKM. The CDR3 is 16 amino acids. The DNA of the CDR3 is TGTGCCAGCAGTGACCCTAGCGGGGGCTTCTACAATGAGCAGTTCTTC. Translated: CASSDPSGGFYNEQFF.

This chain joins TRBV7-9 and TRBJ1-4; 7 positions match TRBD1. V shed 5 bases, J shed 3 bases, and the junction held 12 bases outside the gene matches. The CDR3 runs 17 residues. The V gene's germline CDR1 is SEHNR and CDR2 FQNEAQ (reference sequence). The CDR3 loop is CASSPPRGQEPNEKLFF. CDR3 DNA: TGTGCCAGCAGCCCTCCGCGCGGACAGGAACCTAATGAAAAACTGTTTTTT.

V and J are TRBV5-6 and TRBJ2-3; D not certain. The CDR3 has 16 amino acids. CDR1 SGHDT and CDR2 YYEEEE come from the germline V gene. Trimming stripped 4 bases from V and 2 bases from J, with 17 bases between. The chain's CDR3 is CASSEYSVRLTDTQYF. CDR3 nucleotide sequence: TGTGCCAGCAGCGAGTACAGCGTTCGCCTCACAGATACGCAGTATTTT.

V gene TRBV7-9 combines with J gene TRBJ1-2; D is unclear. This CDR3 contains 14 residues. Germline V gives CDR1 SEHNR, CDR2 FQNEAQ (reference sequence). Trimming removed 2 bases at V and 8 bases at J, with 15 bases between. CDR3 protein: CASSLLNPAEGYTF. As DNA, the CDR3 is TGTGCCAGCAGCTTACTTAATCCCGCCGAAGGCTACACCTTC. The full variable domain, in which reference TRBV7-9 and TRBJ1-2 provide the parts outside the CDR3, is DTGVSQNPRHKITKRGQNVTFRCDPISEHNRLYWYRQTLGQGPEFLTYFQNEAQLEKSRLLSDRFSAERPKGSFSTLEIQRTEQGDSAMYLCASSLLNPAEGYTFGSGTRLTVV.

This clone was seen just once. This CDR3 reads CASSPGGRDGYTF. In nucleotides, the CDR3 is TGTGCCAGCAGCCCCGGGGGGAGGGATGGCTACACCTTC. The rearrangement uses TRBV7-3 and TRBJ1-2; D perhaps matches TRBD1 (5 bases). V lost 5 bases to trimming and J lost 6 bases, with 13 bases between them. The CDR3 is 13 amino acids. Looked up from germline, CDR1 is SGHTA and CDR2 is FQGTGA.

The chain carries TRBV4-1 and TRBJ2-3, with a possible D match to TRBD2 (6 bases). The CDR3 extends over 15 amino acids. Germline CDR1 MGHRA, CDR2 YSYEKL. The V end was cut by 7 bases, the J end by 4 bases, with 18 bases between. CDR3 nucleotides: TGCGCCAGCAATAAAAAACACCCGGGGGCAGATACGCAGTATTTT. Its translation: CASNKKHPGADTQYF.

The chain couples TRBV5-1 to TRBJ1-2, with 10 bases fitting TRBD1. V shed 4 bases and J 5 bases; nucleotides not matched to a gene: 8. The CDR3 loop spans 15 amino acids. Per the germline V gene, CDR1 is SGHRS and CDR2 is YFSETQ. The CDR3 here is CASSLRDRGHYGYTF. CDR3 nucleotide sequence: TGCGCCAGCAGCCTCCGGGACAGGGGACATTATGGCTACACCTTC. The full variable domain, completed using reference TRBV5-1 and TRBJ1-2, is KAGVTQTPRYLIKTRGQQVTLSCSPISGHRSVSWYQQTPGQGLQFLFEYFSETQRNKGNFPGRFSGRQFSNSRSEMNVSTLELGDSALYLCASSLRDRGHYGYTFGSGTRLTVV.

CDR3 bases: TGCGCCACCAGGGAATTGGGGTCCACTGAAGCTTTCTTT. As protein: CATRELGSTEAFF. The chain employs TRBV4-1 and TRBJ1-1, with TRBD1 as a possible D gene (5 bases). The germline CDR1 and CDR2 sequences are MGHRA and YSYEKL. The V gene lost 10 bases and the J gene lost 4 bases, with 16 bases spanning the gap. The CDR3 runs 13 residues.

The chain carries TRBV21-1 and TRBJ1-1; the table's D call of TRBD1 was not tested on the DNA. TRBV21-1 is a documented pseudogene. The CDR3 length is 15 residues. The CDR3 spells CASSKSREEDTEAFF. The CDR3 DNA follows: TGTGCCAGCAGCAAGAGCAGGGAAGAGGACACTGAAGCTTTCTTT.

The gene calls are TRBV10-3 and TRBJ2-1, with D possibly being TRBD1 or TRBD2 (7 bases each). Per the germline V gene, CDR1 is ENHRY and CDR2 is SYGVKD. CDR3 length: 15 residues. The germline V and J ends were trimmed by 3 bases and 4 bases, with 13 bases remaining between them. CDR3 sequence: CAISDAGGVYNEQFF. CDR3 nucleotide sequence: TGTGCCATCAGTGACGCAGGGGGGGTGTACAATGAGCAGTTCTTC.

The V and J genes are TRBV29-1 and TRBJ2-3; possibly TRBD1 or TRBD2 for D (5 bases each). The CDR3 spans 14 residues. The V end lost 4 bases, the J end lost 4 bases, and 15 bases lay between the germline ends. CDR1 and CDR2 (germline): SQVTM, ANQGSEA. The CDR3 region is CSVVSYRGADTQYF. CDR3 nucleotide sequence: TGCAGCGTTGTTAGCTATAGGGGAGCAGATACGCAGTATTTT.

This chain links TRBV10-3 with TRBJ1-3; TRBD1 aligns across 9 bases. Germline V gene lookup returns CDR1 ENHRY and CDR2 SYGVKD. Losses at the gene ends were 11 bases for V and 2 bases for J; bases not matched to a gene: 4. The CDR3 length is 13 residues. The CDR3 spells CAAGTGTGNTIYF. The CDR3 bases are TGTGCCGCCGGGACAGGGACTGGAAACACCATATATTTT.

The chain recombines TRBV4-2 with TRBJ2-5, with TRBD2 matching 9 bases. The germline CDR1 and CDR2 sequences are LGHNA and YNFKEQ. The CDR3 covers 19 residues. V was pared by 4 bases and J by 5 bases, with 20 bases of the junction left unmatched. The CDR3 is CASSPHQRGDPREGETQYF. CDR3 in DNA: TGTGCCAGCAGCCCCCATCAGCGGGGGGATCCTAGGGAGGGGGAGACCCAGTACTTC.

The chain links TRBV15 to TRBJ2-3; 8 nucleotides match TRBD2. CDR1 is LNHNV and CDR2 is YYDKDF in the germline V gene (reference sequence). After removal of 3 bases from V and 6 bases from J, the junction contained 11 bases not matched to a gene. This CDR3 has 16 amino acids. DNA of the CDR3: TGTGCCACCAGCAGGGGGACTAGGACTGCCTCGGATACGCAGTATTTT. It is translated as CATSRGTRTASDTQYF.